The source of this TCR beta chain is a study of regulatory T cells in long-lasting Graves disease. Study observations and caveats: Newly diagnosed patients shared around 910 public clonotypes; persistent patients shared more than 2,500.

V lost 4 bases and J lost 5; bases outside the gene matches: 1. CDR3 length: 12 amino acids. Specified time point: persistent/refractory GD, antithyroid drugs over 5 years with positive TRAb. PBMC RNA served as the TCR library source. About this clonotype: The antigen is unknown.

Arm-PCR of CDR3 regions and iRepertoire HTBI primers were the basis on which TCR beta libraries were built. A single record per CDR3 protein comes from TCRdb applying MiXCR to the multiplex PCR reads. The table lists approximately 440,000 distinct CDR3 sequences, roughly a quarter of them singletons. The genes are TRBV12-3 or TRBV12-4 and TRBJ2-7; the match to TRBD1 covers 8 bases. The sequencing here drew on peripheral blood mononuclear cells (PBMCs), taken when the disease was refractory, from a patient treated with antithyroid drugs. This receptor was taken from a female donor with Graves disease. The CDR3: CASSSDRDEQYF. The CDR3 nucleotides are TGTGCCAGCAGTTCGGACAGGGACGAGCAGTACTTC.